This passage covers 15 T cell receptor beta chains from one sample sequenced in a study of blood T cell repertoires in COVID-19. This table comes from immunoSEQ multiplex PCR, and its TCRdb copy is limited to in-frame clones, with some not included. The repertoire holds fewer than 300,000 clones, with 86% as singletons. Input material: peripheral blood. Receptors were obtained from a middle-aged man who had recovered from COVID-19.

The CDR3 bases are TGTGCCAGCAGCTTAGAGGACAGTTTTGAAAAACTGTTTTTT. Its translation is CASSLEDSFEKLFF. The V gene is TRBV7-2, the J gene TRBJ1-4; TRBD1 is a possible D gene (6 bases). V gave up 1 base and J gave up 7 bases, with 10 bases separating them. The CDR3 totals 14 residues. Germline CDR1 and CDR2: SGHTA and FQGNSA.

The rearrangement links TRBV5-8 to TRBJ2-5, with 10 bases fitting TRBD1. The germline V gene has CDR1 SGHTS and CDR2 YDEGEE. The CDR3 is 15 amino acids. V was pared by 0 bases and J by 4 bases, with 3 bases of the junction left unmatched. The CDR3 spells CASSLGQGAGETQYF. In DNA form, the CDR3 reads TGTGCCAGCAGCTTGGGACAGGGGGCCGGAGAGACCCAGTACTTC.

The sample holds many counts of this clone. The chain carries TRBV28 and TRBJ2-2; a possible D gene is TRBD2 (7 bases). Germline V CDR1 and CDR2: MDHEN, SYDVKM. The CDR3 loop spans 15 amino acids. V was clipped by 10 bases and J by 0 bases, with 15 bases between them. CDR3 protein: CATGGQPANTGELFF. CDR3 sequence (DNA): TGTGCCACCGGGGGGCAGCCAGCGAACACCGGGGAGCTGTTTTTT.

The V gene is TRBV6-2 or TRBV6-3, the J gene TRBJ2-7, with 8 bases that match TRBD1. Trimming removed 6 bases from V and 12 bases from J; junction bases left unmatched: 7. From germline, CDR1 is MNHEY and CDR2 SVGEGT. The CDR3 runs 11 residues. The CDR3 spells CASSPGQGRYF. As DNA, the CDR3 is TGTGCCAGCAGCCCCGGACAGGGAAGGTACTTC.

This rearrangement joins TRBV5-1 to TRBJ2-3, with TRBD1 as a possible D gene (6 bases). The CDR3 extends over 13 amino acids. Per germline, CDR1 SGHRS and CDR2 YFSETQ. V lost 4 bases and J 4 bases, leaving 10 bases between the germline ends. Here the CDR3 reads CASSTKGADTQYF. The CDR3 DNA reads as TGCGCCAGCAGCACTAAGGGGGCAGATACGCAGTATTTT.

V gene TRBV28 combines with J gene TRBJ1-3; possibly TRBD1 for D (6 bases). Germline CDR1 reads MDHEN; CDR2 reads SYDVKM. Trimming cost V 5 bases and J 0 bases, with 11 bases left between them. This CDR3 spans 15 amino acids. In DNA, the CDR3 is TGTGCCAGCAGTGTCCCCAGGGGCTCTGGAAACACCATATATTTT. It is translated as CASSVPRGSGNTIYF.

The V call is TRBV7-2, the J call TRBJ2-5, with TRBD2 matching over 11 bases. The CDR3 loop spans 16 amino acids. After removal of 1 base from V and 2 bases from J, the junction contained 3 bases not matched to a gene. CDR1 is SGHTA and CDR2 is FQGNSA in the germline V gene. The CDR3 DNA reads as TGTGCCAGCAGCTTAGTAGGGACTAGCGGACAAGAGACCCAGTACTTC. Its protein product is CASSLVGTSGQETQYF. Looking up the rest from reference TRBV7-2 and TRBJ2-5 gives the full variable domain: GAGVSQSPSNKVTEKGKDVELRCDPISGHTALYWYRQSLGQGLEFLIYFQGNSAPDKSGLPSDRFSAERTGGSVSTLTIQRTQQEDSAVYLCASSLVGTSGQETQYFGPGTRLLVL.

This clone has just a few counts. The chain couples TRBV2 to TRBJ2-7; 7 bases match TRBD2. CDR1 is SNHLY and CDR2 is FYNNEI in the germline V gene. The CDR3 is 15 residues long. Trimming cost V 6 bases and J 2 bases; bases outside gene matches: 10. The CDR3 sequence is CASSRGERPPYEQYF. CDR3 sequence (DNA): TGTGCCAGCAGCCGGGGGGAGCGGCCACCCTACGAGCAGTACTTC.

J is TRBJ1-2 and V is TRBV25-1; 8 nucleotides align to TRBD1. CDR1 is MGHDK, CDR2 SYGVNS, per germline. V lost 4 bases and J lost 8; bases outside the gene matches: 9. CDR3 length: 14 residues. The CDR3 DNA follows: TGTGCCAGCAGTGGCCCAGGGGGCTGGGGAGGCTACACCTTC. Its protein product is CASSGPGGWGGYTF.

The CDR3 DNA reads TGTGCCAGCAGTGGGCGGGGGCAGTACAATGAGCAGTTCTTC. Amino acid sequence: CASSGRGQYNEQFF. This chain links TRBV25-1 with TRBJ2-1, with D perhaps matching TRBD2 (7 bases). Looked up from germline, CDR1 is MGHDK and CDR2 is SYGVNS. CDR3 size: 14 residues. Trimming removed 4 bases from V and 4 bases from J, with 11 bases in between.

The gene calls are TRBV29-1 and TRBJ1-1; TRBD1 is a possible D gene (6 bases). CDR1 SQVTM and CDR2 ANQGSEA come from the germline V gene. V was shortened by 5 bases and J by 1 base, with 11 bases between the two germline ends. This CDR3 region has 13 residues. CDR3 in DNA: TGCAGCGTTTGGCAGGACAGGAACACTGAAGCTTTCTTT. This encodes CSVWQDRNTEAFF.

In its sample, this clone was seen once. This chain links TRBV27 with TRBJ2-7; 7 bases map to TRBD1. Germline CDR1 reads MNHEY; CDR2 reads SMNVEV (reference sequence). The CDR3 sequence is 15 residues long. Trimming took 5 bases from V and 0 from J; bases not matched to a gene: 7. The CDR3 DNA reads TGTGCCAGCAGTCTACAGGGGCCGAGCTCCTACGAGCAGTACTTC. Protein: CASSLQGPSSYEQYF.

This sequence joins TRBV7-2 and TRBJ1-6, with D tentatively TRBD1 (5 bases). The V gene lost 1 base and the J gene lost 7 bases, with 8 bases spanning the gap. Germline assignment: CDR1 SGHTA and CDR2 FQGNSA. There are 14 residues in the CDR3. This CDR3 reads CASSLVGGNSPLHF. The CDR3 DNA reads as TGTGCCAGCAGCTTAGTTGGGGGGAATTCACCCCTCCACTTT.

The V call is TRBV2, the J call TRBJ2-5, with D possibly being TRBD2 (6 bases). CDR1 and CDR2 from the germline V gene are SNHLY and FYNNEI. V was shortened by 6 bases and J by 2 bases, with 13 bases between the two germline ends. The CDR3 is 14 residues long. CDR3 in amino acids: CASSGGLRQETQYF. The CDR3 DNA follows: TGTGCCAGCAGCGGGGGACTGAGACAAGAGACCCAGTACTTC.

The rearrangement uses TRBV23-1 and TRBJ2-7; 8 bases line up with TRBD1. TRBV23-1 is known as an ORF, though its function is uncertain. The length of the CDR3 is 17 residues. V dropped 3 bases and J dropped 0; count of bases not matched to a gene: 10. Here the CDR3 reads CASSHRPGQESSYEQYF. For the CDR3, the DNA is TGCGCCAGCAGTCATCGGCCGGGACAGGAGAGCTCCTACGAGCAGTACTTC.